A single sample gave rise to the 30 T cell receptor beta chains below, sequenced in a study of beta chain features in type 1 diabetes. The whole isolated RNA underwent reverse transcription, so sequencing captured expressed TCRB transcripts. The method was immunoSEQ multiplex PCR; TCRdb's version includes in-frame clones alone and lacks a portion of them. The profile shows about 930,000 clones, around a sixth of them singletons. Sequenced: naive CD4+ T cells from blood. These receptors all stem from a woman aged 18 to 35 in good health.

This clone appeared a few times. The V gene is TRBV6-6, the J gene TRBJ2-3, with 9 nucleotides matching TRBD2. CDR3 length: 15 residues. Unmatched junction bases numbered 6, after V lost 6 bases and J lost 2 bases. Germline CDR1 is MNHNY and CDR2 is SVGAGI (reference sequence). CDR3 in amino acids: CASRATSGPTDTQYF. CDR3 nucleotides: TGTGCCAGCAGAGCGACTAGCGGCCCCACAGATACGCAGTATTTT.

There are a few counts of this clone. V and J are TRBV5-6 and TRBJ1-2, with a weak D call TRBD1 (5 bases). The V gene's germline CDR1 is SGHDT and CDR2 YYEEEE. Deletions cut 1 base from V and 2 bases from J, with 6 bases between. The length of the CDR3 is 13 residues. The CDR3 DNA follows: TGTGCCAGCAGCTTGAACAGGAACTATGGCTACACCTTC. This encodes CASSLNRNYGYTF.

This clone was detected once. The rearrangement uses TRBV21-1 and TRBJ2-3; the table's D call, TRBD2, was not checked against the DNA. TRBV21-1 is a pseudogene. CDR3 length: 17 residues. The CDR3 protein is CASSKVTSGSATDTQYF. The CDR3, as DNA: TGTGCCAGCAGCAAAGTTACTAGCGGGAGTGCCACAGATACGCAGTATTTT.

This chain uses TRBV28 with TRBJ1-2, with D tentatively TRBD1 (5 bases). The CDR3 covers 15 residues. Germline V gene data show CDR1 as MDHEN and CDR2 as SYDVKM. Trimming shortened V by 2 bases and J by 1 base, and 11 bases separated the two germline ends. The CDR3 bases are TGTGCCAGCAGTTTAGGAGGGACTCTTAACTATGGCTACACCTTC. Translation: CASSLGGTLNYGYTF.

This clone was found a few times. Other DNA sequences of this sample code for an identical CDR3. The chain uses TRBV6-5 and TRBJ2-7; 12 bases line up with TRBD2. Trimming removed 0 bases from V and 4 bases from J; junction bases left unmatched: 1. CDR1 is MNHEY and CDR2 is SVGAGI in the germline V gene. This CDR3 contains 15 residues. In nucleotides, the CDR3 is TGTGCCAGCAGTTACTCCGGGACTAGCGGGTACGAGCAGTACTTC. Its protein product is CASSYSGTSGYEQYF.

V and J are TRBV5-6 and TRBJ2-2; TRBD2 agrees at 7 bases. In germline, CDR1 is SGHDT, CDR2 YYEEEE. The CDR3 loop spans 16 amino acids. V was clipped by 2 bases and J by 2 bases; unmatched bases: 6. The CDR3 protein is CASSFGGAGNTGELFF. The CDR3, as DNA: TGTGCCAGCAGCTTTGGTGGAGCGGGAAACACCGGGGAGCTGTTTTTT.

This clone was counted between two and nine times. The genes are TRBV18 and TRBJ2-3, with 13 bases aligning to TRBD2. Germline V CDR1 and CDR2: KGHSH, LQKENI. V gave up 5 bases and J gave up 0 bases; unmatched junction bases: 2. This CDR3 contains 16 residues. CDR3 in amino acids: CASSAGLAGSTDTQYF. In DNA, the CDR3 is TGTGCCAGCTCAGCGGGACTAGCGGGAAGCACAGATACGCAGTATTTT.

The table lists this clone with a few counts. This chain uses TRBV7-3 with TRBJ2-1; perhaps D is TRBD1 or TRBD2 (5 bases each). Deletions cut 5 bases from V and 4 bases from J, with 15 bases between. CDR1 is SGHTA and CDR2 is FQGTGA in the germline V gene. CDR3 length: 15 amino acids. The CDR3: CASSPGLAIYNEQFF. DNA for the CDR3: TGTGCCAGCAGCCCGGGGCTAGCCATATACAATGAGCAGTTCTTC.

V and J are TRBV7-3 and TRBJ2-1, with 9 nucleotides matching TRBD2. Unmatched junction bases numbered 8, after V lost 5 bases and J lost 3 bases. Germline V lookup: CDR1 SGHTA, CDR2 FQGTGA. The CDR3 totals 16 residues. CDR3 sequence: CASSLRSGSVYNEQFF. The CDR3 nucleotides are TGTGCCAGCAGCCTCCGTAGCGGGAGCGTCTACAATGAGCAGTTCTTC.

In its sample, this clone was seen a few times. The CDR3 sequence: CSVWTGGGYTF. The DNA for the CDR3 is TGCAGCGTGTGGACAGGAGGAGGCTACACCTTC. The gene calls are TRBV29-1 and TRBJ1-2, with 7 bases aligning to TRBD1. CDR3 size: 11 residues. Germline trimming cut 6 bases from V and 8 bases from J; bases unmatched to any gene: 6. The germline V gene encodes CDR1 SQVTM and CDR2 ANQGSEA.

A few counts support this clone. The genes are TRBV6-6 and TRBJ2-7; 9 bases map to TRBD2. The CDR3 has 14 residues. Germline CDR1 is MNHNY and CDR2 is SVGAGI (reference sequence). V lost 7 bases, J lost 4 bases, and 8 bases stayed unmatched. CDR3 residues: CASTPGLASYEQYF. CDR3 in DNA: TGTGCCAGCACACCGGGACTAGCATCTTACGAGCAGTACTTC.

The rearrangement links TRBV19 to TRBJ1-5, with D hard to call. The CDR3 totals 14 residues. Germline loops: CDR1 LNHDA, CDR2 SQIVND (reference sequence). Trimming left V 3 bases short and J 4 bases short, with 10 bases between. CDR3 sequence reads: CASSMRFINQPQHF. The CDR3 nucleotides read TGTGCCAGTAGTATGCGGTTCATAAATCAGCCCCAGCATTTT. The whole variable domain, remainder taken from reference TRBV19 and TRBJ1-5, is DGGITQSPKYLFRKEGQNVTLSCEQNLNHDAMYWYRQDPGQGLRLIYYSQIVNDFQKGDIAEGYSVSREKKESFPLTVTSAQKNPTAFYLCASSMRFINQPQHFGDGTRLSIL.

CDR3: CASSLGVTSGSRETQYF. The CDR3 bases are TGTGCCAGCAGCTTAGGCGTGACTAGCGGGAGCCGAGAGACCCAGTACTTC. V is TRBV11-2 and J is TRBJ2-5; 12 positions agree with TRBD2. The CDR3 contains 17 residues. The germline V gene encodes CDR1 SGHAT and CDR2 FQNNGV. J was trimmed by 4 bases and V by 1 base; bases with no gene match: 7.

The DNA for the CDR3 is TGTGCCAGCAGTTCCCACCTAGGACAAACGAAGAACACCGGGGAGCTGTTTTTT. It specifies CASSSHLGQTKNTGELFF. The J gene is TRBJ2-2, the V gene TRBV27; D possibly corresponds to TRBD1 (5 bases). In germline, CDR1 is MNHEY, CDR2 SMNVEV (reference sequence). Trimming removed 4 bases at V and 1 base at J, with 19 bases between. The CDR3 consists of 18 residues.

This chain connects TRBV7-2 to TRBJ2-5; D is ambiguous. The germline V and J ends were trimmed by 1 base and 0 bases, with 12 bases remaining between them. This CDR3 spans 16 amino acids. CDR1 and CDR2 (germline): SGHTA, FQGNSA. CDR3 in amino acids: CASSLVGSVYQETQYF. The DNA of the CDR3 is TGTGCCAGCAGCTTAGTTGGTTCCGTCTACCAAGAGACCCAGTACTTC.

This clone was detected a few times. The chain joins TRBV7-3 to TRBJ2-3, with D perhaps matching TRBD1 (5 bases). Trimming removed 3 bases from V and 2 bases from J, with 9 bases in between. The germline V gene has CDR1 SGHTA and CDR2 FQGTGA. This CDR3 comprises 14 residues. The CDR3 nucleotides read TGTGCCAGCAGCTTTGACAGAAACACAGATACGCAGTATTTT. This codes for CASSFDRNTDTQYF.

A few counts support this clone. The rearrangement joins TRBV7-2 to TRBJ2-1, with 10 bases lining up with TRBD1. Looked up from germline, CDR1 is SGHTA and CDR2 is FQGNSA. V trimming: 5 bases; J trimming: 4 bases; junction bases outside the gene matches: 5. CDR3 length: 15 amino acids. The CDR3 nucleotides are TGTGCCAGCAGCCGACGGGACAGGGGTTACAATGAGCAGTTCTTC. Translation gives CASSRRDRGYNEQFF.

In this sample, this clone turned up a few times. Just one base apart from a much larger clone, this may be a read error. Other DNA sequences of this sample code for an identical CDR3. The chain uses TRBV7-3 and TRBJ2-7; no definite D call. The CDR3 consists of 11 residues. Trimming took off 4 bases at V and 2 bases at J, with 3 bases between the two ends. The germline V gene encodes CDR1 SGHTA and CDR2 FQGTGA. This CDR3 reads CASSSTYEQYF. The CDR3 DNA sequence: TGTGCCAGCAGCTCCACCTACGAGCAGTACTTC.

In this sample, this clone turned up a few times. The chain recombines TRBV28 with TRBJ2-4, with TRBD2 matching 7 bases. The CDR3 contains 18 residues. Germline V gives CDR1 MDHEN, CDR2 SYDVKM. With 3 bases clipped from V and 0 bases from J, the junction kept 11 bases outside the gene matches. In nucleotides, the CDR3 is TGTGCCAGCAGTTTCGCGGGAGCGCCTAATTTAGCCAAAAACATTCAGTACTTC. Residues: CASSFAGAPNLAKNIQYF.

This clone was observed a handful of times. This chain connects TRBV20-1 to TRBJ1-1; no clear D. The germline gives CDR1 DFQATT, CDR2 SNEGSKA (reference sequence). The CDR3 loop spans 11 amino acids. V lost 3 bases to trimming and J lost 7 bases, with 9 bases between them. The CDR3 DNA reads as TGCAGTGCTAGCCCGGCCATTGAAGCTTTCTTT. It yields the protein CSASPAIEAFF.

A few counts support this clone. Different DNA sequences within this sample yield the same CDR3. The V and J genes are TRBV28 and TRBJ1-2; D unresolved. Germline CDR1 MDHEN, CDR2 SYDVKM. There are 13 residues in the CDR3. V was pared by 2 bases and J by 2 bases, with 6 bases between. CDR3 residues: CASSLGLNYGYTF. CDR3 nucleotide sequence: TGTGCCAGCAGTTTAGGTCTGAACTATGGCTACACCTTC.

The rearrangement links TRBV28 to TRBJ1-2; TRBD1 is a possible D gene (5 bases). V lost 4 bases and J lost 5, with 14 bases in between. Germline CDR1 is MDHEN and CDR2 is SYDVKM. The CDR3 runs 14 residues. The CDR3 sequence is CASSSLGRGYGYTF. The CDR3, as DNA: TGTGCCAGCAGTTCGCTGGGACGGGGGTATGGCTACACCTTC.

The genes are TRBV9 and TRBJ2-5; 9 bases are a match to TRBD1. Trimming took 3 bases from V and 5 from J; bases not matched to a gene: 8. This CDR3 has 15 amino acids. Germline V CDR1 and CDR2: SGDLS, YYNGEE. CDR3 DNA: TGTGCCAGCAGCGCACAGGGGGCAGTTTTCGAGACCCAGTACTTC. Translation: CASSAQGAVFETQYF.

This clone showed up just a few times. The rearrangement links TRBV23-1 to TRBJ2-7, with a tentative D call TRBD1 (5 bases). Being an ORF, TRBV23-1 has a function that is uncertain. This CDR3 has 13 residues. Trimming pared 0 bases from V and 2 bases from J, leaving 5 bases between. CDR3 protein: CASSQSGPYEQYF. The CDR3 coding sequence is TGCGCCAGCAGTCAATCGGGGCCCTACGAGCAGTACTTC.

This clone has just a few counts. This rearrangement joins TRBV7-6 to TRBJ2-7; either TRBD1 or TRBD2 may supply D (5 bases each). V was pared by 1 base and J by 2 bases, with 15 bases between. CDR1 SGHVS and CDR2 FNYEAQ come from the germline V gene. This CDR3 has 16 amino acids. As DNA, the CDR3 is TGTGCCAGCAGCTTAGGAGTCGGGGCAGGAACCTACGAGCAGTACTTC. Encoded protein: CASSLGVGAGTYEQYF. Full variable domain (missing parts from reference TRBV7-6 and TRBJ2-7): GAGVSQSPRYKVTKRGQDVALRCDPISGHVSLYWYRQALGQGPEFLTYFNYEAQQDKSGLPNDRFSAERPEGSISTLTIQRTEQRDSAMYRCASSLGVGAGTYEQYFGPGTRLTVT.

This clone was counted between two and nine times. The chain uses TRBV5-1 and TRBJ2-1; 7 nucleotides line up with TRBD1. The CDR3 has 16 residues. The germline gives CDR1 SGHRS, CDR2 YFSETQ. Losses at the gene ends were 0 bases for V and 4 bases for J; bases not matched to a gene: 7. CDR3: CASSLGDSRTYNEQFF. The CDR3 DNA reads TGCGCCAGCAGCTTGGGGGACAGTCGTACTTACAATGAGCAGTTCTTC.

This rearrangement joins TRBV10-3 to TRBJ2-3; weak D call: TRBD1 (5 bases). V lost 8 bases to trimming and J lost 0 bases, with 18 bases between them. CDR1 and CDR2 (germline): ENHRY, SYGVKD. The CDR3 totals 16 residues. The CDR3: CAIGVGRGPSTDTQYF. CDR3 in DNA: TGTGCCATCGGGGTCGGTAGGGGCCCTAGCACAGATACGCAGTATTTT.

This clone appeared a few times. This chain uses TRBV10-3 with TRBJ1-1; 9 nucleotides match TRBD1. The V segment lost 2 bases and the J segment 3 bases; nucleotides outside the gene matches: 7. Germline CDR1 and CDR2: ENHRY and SYGVKD. This CDR3 is built from 16 residues. In DNA form, the CDR3 reads TGTGCCATCAGTGAGAGGGCACAGGGGGCTGACACTGAAGCTTTCTTT. It yields the protein CAISERAQGADTEAFF.

The CDR3 region is CAISEGGDGTGELFF. CDR3 DNA sequence: TGTGCCATCAGTGAAGGTGGGGATGGCACCGGGGAGCTGTTTTTT. V usage is TRBV10-3 and J usage is TRBJ2-2; D remains unclear. The CDR3 runs to 15 residues. The germline CDR1 and CDR2 sequences are ENHRY and SYGVKD. Trimming removed 3 bases at V and 4 bases at J, with 12 bases between.

This chain connects TRBV7-9 to TRBJ1-1; D remains unclear. The germline V gene encodes CDR1 SEHNR and CDR2 FQNEAQ (reference sequence). The length of the CDR3 is 13 residues. V was cut by 5 bases and J by 1 base, with 8 bases left in between. The DNA for the CDR3 is TGTGCCAGCAGCAACGATCAGAACACTGAAGCTTTCTTT. Its protein product is CASSNDQNTEAFF.